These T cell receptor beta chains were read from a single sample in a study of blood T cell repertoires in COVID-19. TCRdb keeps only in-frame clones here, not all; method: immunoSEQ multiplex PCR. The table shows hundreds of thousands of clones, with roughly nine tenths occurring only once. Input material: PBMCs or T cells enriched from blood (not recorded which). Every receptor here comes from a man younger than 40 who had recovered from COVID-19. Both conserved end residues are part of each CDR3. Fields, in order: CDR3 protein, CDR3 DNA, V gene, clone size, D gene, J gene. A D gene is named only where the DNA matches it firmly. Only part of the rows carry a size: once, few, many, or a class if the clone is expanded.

CASPLSPETQYF,TGCGCCAGCCCGCTATCCCCAGAGACCCAGTACTTC,TRBV10-1,-,-,TRBJ2-5
CASSLSPGAGELFF,TGTGCCAGCAGTTTATCCCCAGGGGCCGGGGAGCTGTTTTTT,TRBV28,-,-,TRBJ2-2
CASSTLTGTPNSPLHF,TGTGCCAGCAGTACCCTGACCGGGACACCTAATTCACCCCTCCACTTT,TRBV2,-,-,TRBJ1-6
CASRRTGSNYGYTF,TGTGCCAGCAGGAGGACAGGTTCGAACTATGGCTACACCTTC,TRBV2,-,TRBD1,TRBJ1-2
CASSLGGGRKETQYF,TGCGCCAGCAGCTTGGGAGGGGGAAGAAAAGAGACCCAGTACTTC,TRBV5-1,-,-,TRBJ2-5
CASRNSGRGTDTQYF,TGCGCCAGCAGAAATAGCGGGAGGGGCACAGATACGCAGTATTTT,TRBV4-1,-,TRBD2,TRBJ2-3
CASSEALAGTGELFF,TGCGCCAGCAGTGAGGCGCTAGCGGGGACCGGGGAGCTGTTTTTT,TRBV10-1,-,TRBD2,TRBJ2-2
CASSRRGTGAYEQYF,TGTGCCAGCAGTCGCCGTGGGACAGGGGCCTACGAGCAGTACTTC,TRBV27,-,TRBD1,TRBJ2-7
CASSTYRQGNTYTEQYF,TGTGCCAGTAGTACCTACAGACAGGGGAATACCTATACAGAGCAGTACTTC,TRBV19,-,TRBD1,TRBJ2-7
CASSQGQRPTSPLHF,TGTGCCAGCAGCCAGGGACAGCGCCCTACTTCACCCCTTCACTTT,TRBV3-1/TRBV3-2,-,TRBD1,TRBJ1-6
CATSDYSDTQYF,TGTGCCACCAGTGATTACTCCGATACGCAGTATTTT,TRBV24-1,-,-,TRBJ2-3
CASSWRQGEIQPQHF,TGTGCCAGTAGTTGGCGACAGGGTGAAATTCAGCCCCAGCATTTT,TRBV19,-,TRBD1,TRBJ1-5
CASLHQGAHGYTF,TGTGCCAGTCTGCATCAGGGGGCACATGGCTACACCTTC,TRBV2,-,TRBD1,TRBJ1-2
CASDGDYGYTF,TGTGCCAGCGACGGGGACTATGGCTACACCTTC,TRBV6-6,-,-,TRBJ1-2
CASSVSSGSSYNEQFF,TGTGCCAGCAGCGTATCTAGCGGGAGCTCCTACAATGAGCAGTTCTTC,TRBV5-4,-,TRBD2,TRBJ2-1
CASSFPGKGSGNTIYF,TGTGCCAGCAGCTTCCCAGGGAAAGGGTCTGGAAACACCATATATTTT,TRBV11-2,once,-,TRBJ1-3
CASSFRGVNTGELFF,TGTGCCAGCAGTTTTCGGGGGGTGAACACCGGGGAGCTGTTTTTT,TRBV6-5,-,TRBD2,TRBJ2-2
CASTQFRGEQYF,TGTGCCAGCACCCAATTTAGAGGCGAGCAGTACTTC,TRBV12-3/TRBV12-4,-,-,TRBJ2-7
CASSFRSGGHGYTF,TGTGCCAGCAGCTTTCGCTCAGGGGGGCATGGCTACACCTTC,TRBV9,-,TRBD1,TRBJ1-2
CASSLALRLAGGPRTDTQYF,TGCGCCAGCAGCTTGGCCCTTCGGCTAGCGGGAGGACCTCGCACAGATACGCAGTATTTT,TRBV5-1,-,TRBD2,TRBJ2-3
CASKIAVGGTGELFF,TGTGCCAGCAAAATAGCGGTGGGTGGCACCGGGGAGCTGTTTTTT,TRBV27,-,-,TRBJ2-2
CSVEDGLAGAYEQYF,TGCAGCGTTGAAGATGGTCTAGCGGGAGCCTACGAGCAGTACTTC,TRBV29-1,-,TRBD2,TRBJ2-7
CASSPDRTNTGELFF,TGTGCTAGCAGCCCCGACAGGACGAACACCGGGGAGCTGTTTTTT,TRBV11-2,-,-,TRBJ2-2
CASSQAGNSPLHF,TGCGCCAGCAGTCAGGCGGGAAATTCACCCCTCCACTTT,TRBV10-1,few,-,TRBJ1-6
CASSDTGAGNTIYF,TGTGCCAGCAGCGACACAGGGGCGGGAAACACCATATATTTT,TRBV3-1/TRBV3-2,-,TRBD1,TRBJ1-3
CATDTGNDYGYTF,TGTGCCACTGATACAGGGAACGACTATGGCTACACCTTC,TRBV28,once,-,TRBJ1-2
CASISGTGEGDTQYF,TGCGCCAGCATCTCAGGGACAGGGGAAGGAGATACGCAGTATTTT,TRBV5-1,-,TRBD1,TRBJ2-3
CASSDRGNYEQYF,TGTGCCAGCTCCGACAGGGGGAACTACGAGCAGTACTTC,TRBV12-3/TRBV12-4,-,TRBD1,TRBJ2-7
CASTLTSGRLLWSSYEQYF,TGTGCCAGCACCTTGACTAGCGGGAGGTTGCTTTGGAGCTCCTACGAGCAGTACTTC,TRBV11-2,once,TRBD2,TRBJ2-7
CASSLPPRVEQYF,TGTGCCAGCAGCTTACCCCCCAGGGTTGAGCAGTACTTC,TRBV7-8,-,-,TRBJ2-7
CATHRPGEETQYF,TGTGCCACCCATCGACCAGGTGAAGAGACCCAGTACTTC,TRBV28,-,-,TRBJ2-5
CASSQSGRGYNEQFF,TGTGCCAGCAGCCAAAGCGGGAGGGGGTACAATGAGCAGTTCTTC,TRBV11-2,-,TRBD2,TRBJ2-1
CATSRDTSGVRAFF,TGTGCCACCAGCAGAGATACGTCAGGGGTTCGTGCTTTCTTT,TRBV15,-,-,TRBJ1-1
CASSQDSLPNTEAFF,TGTGCCAGCAGCCAAGATTCCCTACCGAACACTGAAGCTTTCTTT,TRBV3-1/TRBV3-2,-,-,TRBJ1-1
CASSRPDRNYGYTF,TGCGCCAGCAGCCGACCTGACAGAAACTATGGCTACACCTTC,TRBV4-1,-,-,TRBJ1-2
CASSTGLADYNEQFF,TGTGCCAGCAGCACGGGACTAGCGGATTACAATGAGCAGTTCTTC,TRBV7-9,-,TRBD2,TRBJ2-1
CSVELLGGTEAFF,TGCAGCGTTGAGCTACTGGGGGGCACTGAAGCTTTCTTT,TRBV29-1,once,-,TRBJ1-1
CASSLGHNYGYTF,TGTGCCAGCAGCCTGGGACACAACTATGGCTACACCTTC,TRBV28,-,-,TRBJ1-2
CASSFKGFPETQYF,TGTGCCAGCAGTTTTAAGGGGTTCCCAGAGACCCAGTACTTC,TRBV27,-,-,TRBJ2-5
CASSRDRGNSPLHF,TGTGCCAGCAGCCGGGACAGGGGTAATTCACCCCTCCACTTT,TRBV14,once,TRBD1,TRBJ1-6
CASSPQDYEQYF,TGTGCCAGCAGCCCTCAGGATTACGAGCAGTACTTC,TRBV7-8,-,-,TRBJ2-7
CASSAGLAVNNEQFF,TGTGCCAGCAGCGCGGGACTAGCGGTTAACAATGAGCAGTTCTTC,TRBV7-6,-,TRBD2,TRBJ2-1
CASSQSVDTQYF,TGTGCCAGCAGCCAATCAGTGGATACGCAGTATTTT,TRBV3-1/TRBV3-2,-,-,TRBJ2-3
CASSQDLTGSQPQHF,TGTGCCAGCAGCCAAGATTTGACAGGTAGCCAGCCCCAGCATTTT,TRBV3-1/TRBV3-2,once,-,TRBJ1-5
CASSGQENTGELFF,TGTGCCAGCAGTGGGCAGGAGAACACCGGGGAGCTGTTTTTT,TRBV7-7,-,-,TRBJ2-2
CASSLEVAGRRYGYTF,TGTGCCAGCAGCTTGGAAGTGGCGGGTCGGAGATATGGCTACACCTTC,TRBV5-4,-,-,TRBJ1-2
CAWSRGGGDTEAFF,TGTGCCTGGAGTCGGGGAGGGGGGGACACTGAAGCTTTCTTT,TRBV30,-,-,TRBJ1-1